Listed here is a single T cell receptor (beta chain). Antigen unknown. Distinct nucleotide sequences in the sample also encode this CDR3. The data stem from a study of shared clonotypes between healthy human individuals. V was clipped by 0 bases and J by 4 bases, with 4 bases between them. There are 12 residues in the CDR3. Per germline, CDR1 ENHRY and CDR2 SYGVKD. Profiling relied on immunoSEQ multiplex PCR, and the TCRdb table lists in-frame clones only, not all of them. The table includes 2 million to 2.5 million clones, less than 95% detected once. Study-wide findings and caveats: Large sequencing depth failed to make sorted-subset sequencing complete, rarefaction showed. Naive CD4 clonotypes were shared across a few donors at 5% to 6%.

The receptor was derived from a man younger than 30 in good health. Some clones in this sample may be carry-over from other donors' samples. The chain combines TRBV10-3 with TRBJ2-7; D ambiguous. The sample consisted of naive CD4+ T cells from PBMCs. Subset described: CD45RA+ positively selected. Here the CDR3 reads CAISESRYEQYF. The CDR3 DNA reads as TGTGCCATCAGTGAGTCTCGATACGAGCAGTACTTC.